This T cell receptor (beta chain) was identified during a study of shared clonotypes between healthy human individuals. Background on the study: A donor's plate count was three for CD4 naive and three for CD4 memory; CD8 naive had two and CD8 memory one. Points from the study as a whole: Enrolling few donors narrowed the genetic and exposure-history diversity that was represented.

How the authors handled the data: ImmunoSEQ sequences covered only the junction and lacked quality scores; filtering therefore differed. Some clones are missing from TCRdb's copy, which holds only in-frame ones; the method was immunoSEQ multiplex PCR. The DNA gave D and trimming, while V, J and clone size come from that table. The sample lists 950,000 to 1,300,000 clones, 65% to 80% occurring once. The CDR3 is 13 residues long. Germline CDR1 is MNHNY and CDR2 is SVGAGI (reference sequence). V lost 4 bases and J lost 9, with 15 bases in between. On this clone itself: Its cognate antigen is unknown.

The TCR comes from a young man in good health. The gene calls are TRBV6-6 and TRBJ2-5, with D possibly being TRBD1 or TRBD2 (6 bases each). Input material: memory CD4+ T cells sorted from blood. Stated subset: CD45RA-negative fraction. The CDR3 protein is CASSFPGAGAQYF. As DNA, the CDR3 is TGTGCCAGCAGTTTCCCGGGGGCCGGGGCCCAGTACTTC.